This entry lists 9 T cell receptor beta chains sequenced from one sample in a study of T cells after yellow fever vaccination. MiXCR, run by TCRdb on the 5' RACE reads, gives a single entry per CDR3 protein. The sample includes some 320,000 distinct CDR3 sequences, about 11% of them seen just once. Sequenced here: CD4+ T cells sorted from PBMCs, sampled 45 days after the yellow fever booster vaccination. The receptors originated from a man aged 18 to 30 who received the YFV17D yellow fever vaccine.

V usage is TRBV19 and J usage is TRBJ2-1; TRBD1 aligns across 7 bases. V was pared by 6 bases and J by 6 bases, with 8 bases of the junction left unmatched. Germline V CDR1 and CDR2: LNHDA, SQIVND (reference sequence). The CDR3 spans 14 residues. The CDR3 loop reads CASRRRDSLNEQFF. The CDR3 nucleotides are TGTGCCAGTAGACGCCGGGACAGCCTCAATGAGCAGTTCTTC.

This chain connects TRBV4-3 to TRBJ1-2; the D gene is possibly TRBD1 (5 bases). The germline gives CDR1 LGHNA, CDR2 YSLEER. The CDR3 has 14 residues. V lost 2 bases, J lost 6 bases, and 13 bases lay in between. Here the CDR3 reads CASSQQGVEHGYTF. As DNA, the CDR3 is TGCGCCAGCAGCCAACAGGGAGTCGAGCATGGCTACACCTTC.

This clonotype turned up a few times. This chain links TRBV4-1 with TRBJ2-4; the D gene is possibly TRBD1 (5 bases). The germline V and J ends were trimmed by 4 bases and 0 bases, with 10 bases remaining between them. The germline gives CDR1 MGHRA, CDR2 YSYEKL. The CDR3 contains 15 residues. The chain's CDR3 is CASSLMGLAKNIQYF. For the CDR3, the DNA is TGCGCCAGCAGCCTCATGGGGCTAGCCAAAAACATTCAGTACTTC.

This clonotype was detected a few times. The chain couples TRBV21-1 to TRBJ2-4; the listed D gene, TRBD2, was not tested against the DNA. TRBV21-1 is tagged as a pseudogene. There are 15 residues in the CDR3. The CDR3 region is CASSAWVANKNIQYF. The CDR3 DNA reads as TGTGCCAGCAGCGCATGGGTAGCGAATAAAAACATTCAGTACTTC.

The V gene is TRBV20-1, the J gene TRBJ1-2; D is uncertain. Germline assignment: CDR1 DFQATT and CDR2 SNEGSKA (reference sequence). Trimming took 5 bases from V and 7 from J, leaving 11 bases between them. The CDR3 totals 11 residues. Here the CDR3 reads CSAPPPVGYTF. CDR3 coding DNA: TGCAGTGCTCCACCCCCCGTTGGCTACACCTTC.

This chain links TRBV12-3 or TRBV12-4 with TRBJ1-6; D not resolved. V lost 6 bases and J lost 7, with 19 bases in between. The length of the CDR3 is 16 residues. The CDR3: CASSHPLGGTNSPLHF. CDR3 nucleotides: TGTGCCAGCAGCCACCCTCTCGGCGGTACGAATTCACCCCTCCACTTT.

This clonotype was observed a few times. The rearrangement links TRBV24-1 to TRBJ2-5; TRBD2 aligns across 9 bases. The germline V gene has CDR1 KGHDR and CDR2 SFDVKD. Trimming at V came to 4 bases and at J to 4 bases, leaving 6 bases not matched to a gene. This CDR3 has 15 residues. CDR3 DNA sequence: TGTGCCACCAGTGACAGCGGACTAGCGAGAGAGACCCAGTACTTC. This encodes CATSDSGLARETQYF.

This clonotype was recorded many times. This sequence joins TRBV7-3 and TRBJ2-2; the match to TRBD2 covers 7 bases. The CDR3 is 16 amino acids. The germline CDR1 and CDR2 sequences are SGHTA and FQGTGA. J lost 3 bases, V lost 5 bases, and 9 bases had no gene match. The CDR3 DNA reads as TGTGCCAGCAGCACAACTGGGGCGGGGGACACCGGGGAGCTGTTTTTT. Translation: CASSTTGAGDTGELFF.

V and J are TRBV5-6 and TRBJ1-2, with D perhaps TRBD1 (5 bases). Germline CDR1 and CDR2: SGHDT and YYEEEE. The ends were cut back, 4 bases at V and 0 bases at J, with 13 bases in the middle. The CDR3 is 15 residues long. The CDR3 coding sequence is TGTGCCAGCAGCCGGATCGACAGTTCTAACTATGGCTACACCTTC. Protein: CASSRIDSSNYGYTF.